This entry features one TCR beta chain sequence. Trimming shortened V by 2 bases and J by 8 bases, and 11 bases separated the two germline ends. Germline V gives CDR1 MNHEY, CDR2 SMNVEV (reference sequence). The CDR3 totals 13 residues. The data stem from a study of blood T cell repertoires in COVID-19. Measured with immunoSEQ multiplex PCR; TCRdb has only the in-frame clones, and not every one. The sample lists hundreds of thousands of clones, about 88% occurring once. This sequence was found in a woman aged 70-85 years with COVID-19, enrolled during active disease. Sequenced material: peripheral blood. The V and J genes are TRBV27 and TRBJ2-3; D gene ambiguous. Written as DNA, the CDR3 is TGTGCCAGCAGTTTACTTGGATCAGGTACGCAGTATTTT. This codes for CASSLLGSGTQYF.